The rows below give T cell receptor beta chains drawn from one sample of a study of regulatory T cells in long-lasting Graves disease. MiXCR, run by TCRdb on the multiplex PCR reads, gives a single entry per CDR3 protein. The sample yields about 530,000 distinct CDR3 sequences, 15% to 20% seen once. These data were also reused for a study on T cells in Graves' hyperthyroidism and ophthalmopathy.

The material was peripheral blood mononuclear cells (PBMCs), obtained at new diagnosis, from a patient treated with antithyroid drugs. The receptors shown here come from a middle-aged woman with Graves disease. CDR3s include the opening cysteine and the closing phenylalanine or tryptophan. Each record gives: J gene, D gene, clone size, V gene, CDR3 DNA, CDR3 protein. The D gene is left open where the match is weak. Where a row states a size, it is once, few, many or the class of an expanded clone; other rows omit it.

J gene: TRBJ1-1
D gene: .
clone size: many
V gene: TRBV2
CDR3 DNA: TGTGCCAGCCAGCTGGGCCCGGGGGCTTTCTTT
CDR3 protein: CASQLGPGAFF

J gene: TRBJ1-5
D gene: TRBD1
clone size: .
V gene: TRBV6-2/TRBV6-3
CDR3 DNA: TGTGCCAGCAGTTACGACGGACAGGGGTTGGGTTGGGGTCAGCCCCAGCATTTT
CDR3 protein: CASSYDGQGLGWGQPQHF

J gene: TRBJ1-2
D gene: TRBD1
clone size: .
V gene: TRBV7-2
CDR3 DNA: TGTGCCAGCAGTCAACCTACAGGGGGTCCTTATGGCTACACCTTC
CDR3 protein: CASSQPTGGPYGYTF

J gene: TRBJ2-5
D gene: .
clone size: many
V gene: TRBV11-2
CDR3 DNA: TGTGCCAGCAGCTTAAACGGGGCGGGGGAGACCCAGTACTTC
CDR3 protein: CASSLNGAGETQYF

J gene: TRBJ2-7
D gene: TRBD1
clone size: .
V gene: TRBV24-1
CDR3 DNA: TGTGCCACCAGTGATTTGATAGGAGACAGGGGCTACGAGCAGTACTTC
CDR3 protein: CATSDLIGDRGYEQYF

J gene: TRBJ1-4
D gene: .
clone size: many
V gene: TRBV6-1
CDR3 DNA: TGTGCCAGCAGTGTCGCGGTTGGCAGGTTGATTACTAATGAAAAACTGTTTTTT
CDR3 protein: CASSVAVGRLITNEKLFF

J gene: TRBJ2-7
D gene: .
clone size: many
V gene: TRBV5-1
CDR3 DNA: TGTGCCAGCAGCTTAGAGGGGGAGCAGTACTTC
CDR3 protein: CASSLEGEQYF

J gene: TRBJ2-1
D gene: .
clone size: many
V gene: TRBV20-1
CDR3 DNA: TGCAGTGCGCAAGGGATGAATGAGCAGTTCTTC
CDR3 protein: CSAQGMNEQFF

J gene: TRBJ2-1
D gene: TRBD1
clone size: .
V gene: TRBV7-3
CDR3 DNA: TGTGCCAGCAGCTTATGGCAGGGGGCTGGGGAGCAGTTCTTC
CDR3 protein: CASSLWQGAGEQFF

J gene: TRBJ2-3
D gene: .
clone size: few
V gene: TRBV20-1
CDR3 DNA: TGCAGTGCTAGAGTAATACAAGAGGCGCAGTATTTT
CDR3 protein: CSARVIQEAQYF

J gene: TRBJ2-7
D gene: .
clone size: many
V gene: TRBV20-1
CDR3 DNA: TGCAGTGCCGAGGACTTGGGGCTCCCCTACGAGCAGTACTTC
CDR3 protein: CSAEDLGLPYEQYF

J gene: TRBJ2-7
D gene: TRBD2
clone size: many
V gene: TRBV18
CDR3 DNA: TGTGCCAGCAGTCCCAGCGGGGGGGGCTCCTACGAGCAGTACTTC
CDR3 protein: CASSPSGGGSYEQYF

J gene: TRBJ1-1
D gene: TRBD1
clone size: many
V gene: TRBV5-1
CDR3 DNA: TGCGCCAGCAGCTTGGCCCGACAGGGTGAAGCTTTCTTT
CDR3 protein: CASSLARQGEAFF

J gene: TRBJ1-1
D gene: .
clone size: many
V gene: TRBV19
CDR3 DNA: TGTGCCAGTAAGTTGAGGTCGGGCACTGAAGCTTTCTTT
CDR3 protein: CASKLRSGTEAFF

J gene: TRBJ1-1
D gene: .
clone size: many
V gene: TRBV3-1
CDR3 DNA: TGTGCCAGCAGCCAAGATGGACAGTTGAACACTGAAGCTTTCTTT
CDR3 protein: CASSQDGQLNTEAFF

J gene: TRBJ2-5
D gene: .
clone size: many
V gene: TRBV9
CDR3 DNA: TGTGCCAGCAGCGTAGGGAATAGAGAAGAGACCCAGTACTTC
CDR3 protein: CASSVGNREETQYF

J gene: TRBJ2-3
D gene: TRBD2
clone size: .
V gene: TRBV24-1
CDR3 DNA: TGTGCCACCAGTGATCGGGGGACTAGCGGGTTCGGCATAGATACGCAGTATTTT
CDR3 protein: CATSDRGTSGFGIDTQYF

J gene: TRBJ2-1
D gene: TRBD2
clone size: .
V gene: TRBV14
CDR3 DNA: TGTGCCAGCAGCCAAGATAGCGGGGGGGCCAGATATGAGCAGTTCTTC
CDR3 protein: CASSQDSGGARYEQFF

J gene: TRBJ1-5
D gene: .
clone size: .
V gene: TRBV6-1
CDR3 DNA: TGTGCCAGCAGTGGGAACACACATCAGCCCCAGCATTTT
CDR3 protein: CASSGNTHQPQHF

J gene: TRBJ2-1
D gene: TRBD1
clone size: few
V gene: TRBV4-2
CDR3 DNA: TGTGCCAGCAGCCAAGACCGGGTTGGGACAGGCCTCGGGGGGCAGTTCTTC
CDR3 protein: CASSQDRVGTGLGGQFF

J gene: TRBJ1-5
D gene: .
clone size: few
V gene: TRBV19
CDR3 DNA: TGTGCCAGTAACAGTGGGAGTCGTAGCAATCAGCCCCAGCATTTT
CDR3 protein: CASNSGSRSNQPQHF

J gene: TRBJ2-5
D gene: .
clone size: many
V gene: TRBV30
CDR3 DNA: TGTGCCTGGACTTCCGGGGCTGAGACCCAGTACTTC
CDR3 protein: CAWTSGAETQYF

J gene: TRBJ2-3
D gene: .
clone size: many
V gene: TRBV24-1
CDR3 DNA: TGTGCCACCAGTGACCCTACGGGAGATACGCAGTATTTT
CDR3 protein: CATSDPTGDTQYF

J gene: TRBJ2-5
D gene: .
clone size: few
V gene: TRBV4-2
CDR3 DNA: TGTGCCAGCAGCTTGGCGAGGAATGTAGAGACCCAGTACTTC
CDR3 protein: CASSLARNVETQYF

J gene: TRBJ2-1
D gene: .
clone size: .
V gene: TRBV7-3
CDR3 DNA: TGTGTCAGCAACTTATCCCTGGGGGATGAGCAGTTCTTC
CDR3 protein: CVSNLSLGDEQFF

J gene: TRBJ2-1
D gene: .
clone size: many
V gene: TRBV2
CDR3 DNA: TGTGCCAGCAGTGAGAGACAGGGGGCGCGCGGGGGGGATTACAATGAGCAGTTCTTC
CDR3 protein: CASSERQGARGGDYNEQFF

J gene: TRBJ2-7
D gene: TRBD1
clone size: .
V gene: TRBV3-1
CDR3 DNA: TGTGCCAGCAGCCAAGATCAGGGGGTCTACTACGAGCAGTACTTC
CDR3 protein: CASSQDQGVYYEQYF

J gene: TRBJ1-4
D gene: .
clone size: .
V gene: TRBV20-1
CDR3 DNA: TGCAGTGCCGGACAAAGGTTGGTTGCCAGCGAACTGTTTTTT
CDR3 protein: CSAGQRLVASELFF

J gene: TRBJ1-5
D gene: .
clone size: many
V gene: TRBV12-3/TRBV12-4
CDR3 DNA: TGTGCCAGCAGTTTAGCGTCGGGGGCGTCTCAGCCCCAGCATTTT
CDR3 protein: CASSLASGASQPQHF

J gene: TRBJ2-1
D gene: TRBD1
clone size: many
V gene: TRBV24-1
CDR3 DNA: TGTGCCACCAGTGACACAGGGGGTGCCGCTTATGAGCAGTTCTTC
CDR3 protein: CATSDTGGAAYEQFF

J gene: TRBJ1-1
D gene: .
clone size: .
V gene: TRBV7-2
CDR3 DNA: TGTGCCAGCAGCTTAGGCAGTTTTAACACTGAAGCTTTCTTT
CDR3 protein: CASSLGSFNTEAFF

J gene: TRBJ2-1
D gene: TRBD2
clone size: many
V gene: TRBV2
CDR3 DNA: TGTGCCAGCAGTTCAACTAGCGGGGGAGTTAGTGAGCAGTTCTTC
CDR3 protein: CASSSTSGGVSEQFF

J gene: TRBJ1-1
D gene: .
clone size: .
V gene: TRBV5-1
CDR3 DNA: TGCGCCAGCAGCTCCAGGGGTTTCACTGAAGCTTTCTTT
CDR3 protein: CASSSRGFTEAFF

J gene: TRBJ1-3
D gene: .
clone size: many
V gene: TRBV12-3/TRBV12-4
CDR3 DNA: TGTGCCAGCACCCTACTGGACAGAGCCAGAAACACCATATATTTT
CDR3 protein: CASTLLDRARNTIYF

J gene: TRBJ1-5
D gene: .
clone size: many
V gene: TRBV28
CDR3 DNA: TGTGCCAGCAGTTTAGGTGGGGGGGCAAGTCAGCCCCAGCATTTT
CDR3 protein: CASSLGGGASQPQHF

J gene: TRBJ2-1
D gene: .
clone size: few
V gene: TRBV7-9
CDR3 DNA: TGTGCCAGCAGCTTAGTCAACCGGCGGGGGTGGGGGCTCACCTACAATGAGCAGTTCTTC
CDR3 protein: CASSLVNRRGWGLTYNEQFF